These 12 T cell receptor beta chains were all obtained from the same sample, sequenced in a study of CD8+CD57+ T cells in acquired aplastic anemia (dated by TCRdb to 2017 to 2018). The patients picked for sequencing were ones in whom flow cytometry had shown an expansion of CD8+CD57+ cells. Sequenced using an Illumina HiSeq 2000. TCR beta VDJ combination and CDR3 sequence profiling used genomic DNA as the template. The public reads were quality trimmed at Q25 with fastp and then assembled into clones with MiXCR by TCRdb, keeping productive beta chains. Entries are consolidated by CDR3 protein sequence, retaining the most common genes and DNA. The sample table records 100,000 to 150,000 distinct CDR3 sequences; almost 40% of these occur just once. Under 3% of the sample is held by the ten biggest clonotypes. The source material was sorted CD4+, CD8+, or CD8+CD57+ T cells (not recorded which) from PBMCs. These receptors were taken from a human donor with aplastic anemia.

This chain links TRBV29-1 with TRBJ2-7, with D possibly TRBD1 on 6 matching bases. CDR3 length equals 14 residues. Germline CDR1 is SQVTM and CDR2 is ANQGSEA. V lost 5 bases and J lost 4, with 18 bases in between. The CDR3 DNA is TGCAGCGTTAAGCCGACAGGCACCGGATACGAGCAGTACTTC. Translating it yields CSVKPTGTGYEQYF.

This clonotype was picked up a small number of times. This may arise from a read error, as a much more abundant clone is one base away. This sequence joins TRBV19 and TRBJ1-5; TRBD1 might be the D (5 bases). This CDR3 region has 14 residues. From germline, CDR1 is LNHDA and CDR2 SQIVND (reference sequence). Deletions cut 4 bases from V and 7 bases from J, with 14 bases between. The DNA for the CDR3 is TGTGCCAGTAGTAGAGGGGCAGATGGCCAGCCCCAGCATTTT. It translates to CASSRGADGQPQHF.

As to this clonotype: A much larger clone lies a single base off, so this may be a read error. The V call is TRBV5-1, the J call TRBJ1-4, with unresolved D. Germline CDR1 SGHRS, CDR2 YFSETQ. The CDR3 is 13 residues long. The CDR3, as DNA: TGCGCCGGCAGCCTTTTACCTAATGAAAAACTGTTTTTT. Its protein product is CAGSLLPNEKLFF.

The sample holds one count of this clonotype. This chain links TRBV2 with TRBJ2-7; 7 positions match TRBD1. The CDR3 covers 14 residues. The V segment lost 5 bases and the J segment 7 bases; nucleotides outside the gene matches: 11. Germline CDR1 and CDR2: SNHLY and FYNNEI. The CDR3 DNA reads TGTGCCAGCAGTTTATCGGAGACAGGGCGTGAGCAGTACTTC. This gives the protein CASSLSETGREQYF.

This sequence joins TRBV28 and TRBJ1-5; D not certain. Germline values: CDR1 MDHEN, CDR2 SYDVKM. The germline V and J ends were trimmed by 4 bases and 0 bases, with 13 bases remaining between them. The CDR3 length is 16 residues. CDR3 in amino acids: CASSSGSYNSNQPQHF. CDR3 nucleotides: TGTGCCAGCAGTTCCGGGTCCTACAATAGCAATCAGCCCCAGCATTTT.

This clonotype was observed many times. The CDR3 spells CASSQEERGGTGELFF. The CDR3 DNA reads TGCGCCAGCAGCCAAGAGGAGAGGGGAGGCACCGGGGAGCTGTTTTTT. V is TRBV4-1 and J is TRBJ2-2; perhaps TRBD2 as D (6 bases). The CDR3 loop spans 16 amino acids. With 0 bases removed from V and 4 bases from J, the gap between germline ends came to 12 bases. CDR1 is MGHRA and CDR2 is YSYEKL in the germline V gene.

Here the CDR3 reads CSASLGETQYF. The CDR3 coding sequence is TGCAGTGCTAGTCTTGGAGAGACCCAGTACTTC. This rearrangement joins TRBV20-1 to TRBJ2-5, with unresolved D. The CDR3 is made up of 11 amino acids. V lost 3 bases, J lost 4 bases, and 6 bases lay in between. Germline V gene data show CDR1 as DFQATT and CDR2 as SNEGSKA (reference sequence).

This clonotype was observed at least ten times. The chain employs TRBV6-1 and TRBJ2-5; 11 bases are a match to TRBD2. The CDR3 is made up of 15 amino acids. V shed 10 bases and J 4 bases; nucleotides not matched to a gene: 11. Germline V gives CDR1 MNHNS, CDR2 SASEGT. CDR3 in amino acids: CATLGASGGSETQYF. CDR3 nucleotide sequence: TGTGCCACCCTAGGGGCTAGCGGGGGGTCAGAGACCCAGTACTTC.

On this clonotype itself: This sequence may be a read error, since a much larger clone differs from it by one base. This chain joins TRBV19 and TRBJ2-1; 8 nucleotides match TRBD1. This CDR3 is 15 amino acids long. Germline V gives CDR1 LNHDA, CDR2 SQIVND (reference sequence). V was pared by 9 bases and J by 5 bases, with 12 bases of the junction left unmatched. The CDR3 DNA reads as TGTGCCAGCAGCGGACAGGGCCACATCCACAATGAGCAGTTCTTC. This sequence encodes CASSGQGHIHNEQFF. The full variable domain, with the rest looked up from reference TRBV19 and TRBJ2-1, is DGGITQSPKYLFRKEGQNVTLSCEQNLNHDAMYWYRQDPGQGLRLIYYSQIVNDFQKGDIAEGYSVSREKKESFPLTVTSAQKNPTAFYLCASSGQGHIHNEQFFGPGTRLTVL.

This clonotype was observed at least ten times. This chain links TRBV12-3 or TRBV12-4 with TRBJ2-5, with a weak D call TRBD2 (5 bases). V lost 2 bases, J lost 4 bases, and 8 bases lay in between. The length of the CDR3 is 13 residues. This CDR3 is CASSLRDRETQYF. In DNA form, the CDR3 reads TGTGCCAGCAGTTTACGGGATCGAGAGACCCAGTACTTC.

The chain joins TRBV6-2 or TRBV6-3 to TRBJ2-2; 8 nucleotides line up with TRBD1. V lost 8 bases and J lost 1; bases outside the gene matches: 6. This CDR3 comprises 15 residues. Germline V gene lookup returns CDR1 MNHEY and CDR2 SVGEGT. CDR3 sequence: CASPRDRLNTGELFF. The CDR3, as DNA: TGTGCCAGCCCTCGGGACAGGCTGAACACCGGGGAGCTGTTTTTT.

The chain has TRBV2 and TRBJ1-5, with D possibly matching TRBD1 (5 bases). Trimming shortened V by 6 bases and J by 0 bases, and 12 bases separated the two germline ends. CDR3 size: 15 residues. Germline CDR1 is SNHLY and CDR2 is FYNNEI. The CDR3, as DNA: TGTGCCAGCAGGACTCAGGGATATAGCAATCAGCCCCAGCATTTT. Residues: CASRTQGYSNQPQHF.